This T cell receptor beta chain is drawn from a study of blood T cell repertoires in COVID-19. The wider study: T cells, B-cell-depleted T cells, or PBMCs supplied cDNA or gDNA.

Original data processing: Amplification of reference gene primers was used by the study to estimate nucleated cell counts. The data were produced by immunoSEQ multiplex PCR, yet TCRdb's version contains in-frame clones alone and is incomplete. That table furnishes V, J and clone size, whereas the DNA furnished D and trimming. The sample includes 150,000 to 200,000 clones, about four fifths of them seen just once. Sequenced input: peripheral blood. The TCR was taken from a man between 65 and 85 years old with active or convalescent COVID-19.

The DNA for the CDR3 is TGTGCCACCCAGGGACTTGATGAAAAACTGTTTTTT. Encoded protein: CATQGLDEKLFF. The chain links TRBV10-3 to TRBJ1-4; weak D call: TRBD1 (5 bases). The CDR3 contains 12 residues. Germline assignment: CDR1 ENHRY and CDR2 SYGVKD. V lost 10 bases to trimming and J lost 6 bases, with 12 bases between them.